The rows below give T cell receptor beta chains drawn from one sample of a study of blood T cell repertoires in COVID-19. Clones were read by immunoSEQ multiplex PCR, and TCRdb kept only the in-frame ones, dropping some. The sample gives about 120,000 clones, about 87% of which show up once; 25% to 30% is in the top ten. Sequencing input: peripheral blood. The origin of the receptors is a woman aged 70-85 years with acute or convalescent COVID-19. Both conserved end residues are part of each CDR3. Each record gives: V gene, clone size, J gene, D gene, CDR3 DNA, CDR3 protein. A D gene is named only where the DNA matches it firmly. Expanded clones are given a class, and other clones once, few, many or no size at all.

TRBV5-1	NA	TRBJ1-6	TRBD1	TGCGCCAGCATTTGTCGGGACAGGGGAGGGTGCGGGAATTCACCCCTCCACTTT	CASICRDRGGCGNSPLHF
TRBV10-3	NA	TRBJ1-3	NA	TGTGCCGTCACCGGGATCTCTGGAAACACCATATATTTT	CAVTGISGNTIYF
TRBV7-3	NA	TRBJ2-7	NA	TGTGCCACCCCTCTGCGGGACCGCACCTACGAGCAGTACTTC	CATPLRDRTYEQYF
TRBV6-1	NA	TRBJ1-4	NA	TGTGCCAGCAGTGAGCCGACAGGAGAAAAACTGTTTTTT	CASSEPTGEKLFF
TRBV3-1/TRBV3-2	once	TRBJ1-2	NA	TGTGCCAGCAGCCAACCGGACAGCTATGGCTACACCTTC	CASSQPDSYGYTF
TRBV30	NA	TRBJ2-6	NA	TGTGCCTGGAGAAGGGGCCGGACCCTCTCTGGGGCCAACGTCCTGACTTTC	CAWRRGRTLSGANVLTF
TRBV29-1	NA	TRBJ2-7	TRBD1	TGCAGCGTGGGACAGGGGGACTACGAGCAGTACTTC	CSVGQGDYEQYF
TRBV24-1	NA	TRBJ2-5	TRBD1	TGTGCCACCAGTGATTCGGGACAGGGAGTAGAGACCCAGTACTTC	CATSDSGQGVETQYF
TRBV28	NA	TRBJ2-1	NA	TGTGCCAGCAGCTTGGGCCAACTTAACAATGAGCAGTTCTTC	CASSLGQLNNEQFF
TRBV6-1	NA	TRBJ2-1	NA	TGTGCCAGCAGTGATGTGTGGGGGGCCTACAATGAGCAGTTCTTC	CASSDVWGAYNEQFF
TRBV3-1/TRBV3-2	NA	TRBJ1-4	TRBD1	TGTGCCAGCAGCCCTTCCGGGACAGCCACTAATGAAAAACTGTTTTTT	CASSPSGTATNEKLFF
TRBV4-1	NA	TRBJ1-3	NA	TGCGCCAGCAGCCCCGGGGGGGCTCTCGGAAACACCATATATTTT	CASSPGGALGNTIYF
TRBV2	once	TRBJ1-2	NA	TGTGCCAGCCAAGCCCAGGGGAGCTACGGCTACACCTTC	CASQAQGSYGYTF
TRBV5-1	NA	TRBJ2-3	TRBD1	TGCGCCAGCAGCTATGGGACAGGGACAGATACGCAGTATTTT	CASSYGTGTDTQYF
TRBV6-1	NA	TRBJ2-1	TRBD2	TGTGCCAGCAGTGAAGGGACTAGCGGGGTATACAATGAGCAGTTCTTC	CASSEGTSGVYNEQFF
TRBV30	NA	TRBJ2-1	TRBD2	TGTGCCTGGAGTGTACTAGCGGGGGGGCTGGAGCAGTTCTTC	CAWSVLAGGLEQFF
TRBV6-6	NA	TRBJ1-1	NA	TGTGCCAGCAGTTACCAGGTAGGAGGGACTGAAGCTTTCTTT	CASSYQVGGTEAFF
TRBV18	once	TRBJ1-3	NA	TGTGCCAGCTCACCACGGTTCGACTCCCGCTCTGGAAACACCATATATTTT	CASSPRFDSRSGNTIYF
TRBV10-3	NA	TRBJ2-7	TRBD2	TGTGCCATCAGTGAGGGTAGCGGGATAAACTACGAGCAGTACTTC	CAISEGSGINYEQYF
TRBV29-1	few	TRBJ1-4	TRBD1	TGCAGCGTCCCGGGACAGGGAAGGCGTAATGAAAAACTGTTTTTT	CSVPGQGRRNEKLFF
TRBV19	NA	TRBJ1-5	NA	TGTGCCAGTAGTACAGACGCGAGTAGCAATCAGCCCCAGCATTTT	CASSTDASSNQPQHF
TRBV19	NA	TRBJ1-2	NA	TGTGCCAGTAGTCCAAGGAGGGACCCTCAAGTCTACTATGGCTACACCTTC	CASSPRRDPQVYYGYTF
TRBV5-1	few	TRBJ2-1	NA	TGCGCCAGCAGGCAGTACTCCTACAATGAGCAGTTCTTC	CASRQYSYNEQFF
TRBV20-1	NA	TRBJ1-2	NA	TGCAGTGCTAGTCCGACAGCTAACTATGGCTACACCTTC	CSASPTANYGYTF
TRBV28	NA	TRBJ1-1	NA	TGTGCCAGCAGTTTGGGGAGGGGCGAAGCTTTCTTT	CASSLGRGEAFF
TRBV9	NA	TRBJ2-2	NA	TGTGCCAGCAGCGCAGGGAACACCGGGGAGCTGTTTTTT	CASSAGNTGELFF
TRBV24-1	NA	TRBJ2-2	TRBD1	TGTGCCACCCGCGAGAGTGACAGGGACGGGGAGCTGTTTTTT	CATRESDRDGELFF
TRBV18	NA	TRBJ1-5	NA	TGTGCCAGCTCCCCCGCGGGGGATCAGCCCCAGCATTTT	CASSPAGDQPQHF
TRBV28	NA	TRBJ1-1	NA	TGTGCCAGCAGTTTACTTTCTACAGAAGAAGCTTTCTTT	CASSLLSTEEAFF
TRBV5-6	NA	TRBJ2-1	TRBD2	TGTGCCAGCAGCTCAATACGGGGGGGAGACTACAATGAGCAGTTCTTC	CASSSIRGGDYNEQFF
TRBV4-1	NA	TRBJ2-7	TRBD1	TGCGCCAGCAGCCAAGATTCAGGGGGTAGCTCCTACGAGCAGTACTTC	CASSQDSGGSSYEQYF
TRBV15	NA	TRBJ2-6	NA	TGTGCCACCACCGTCCCTGGGGCCAACGTCCTGACTTTC	CATTVPGANVLTF
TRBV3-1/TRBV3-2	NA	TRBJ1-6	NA	TGTGCCAGCAGCCCCTTTAATTCACCCCTCCACTTT	CASSPFNSPLHF
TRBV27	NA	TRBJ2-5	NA	TGTGCCAGCAGTTTTCAGGGGCAAGAGACCCAGTACTTC	CASSFQGQETQYF
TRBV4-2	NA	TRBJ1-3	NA	TGTGCCAGCAGCCTACAATCCTCGCCGGGATTCTCTGGAAACACCATATATTTT	CASSLQSSPGFSGNTIYF
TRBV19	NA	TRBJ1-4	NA	TGTGCCAGTAGTAGCTCGGGTGGGGAAAAACTGTTTTTT	CASSSSGGEKLFF
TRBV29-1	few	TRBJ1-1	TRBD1	TGCAGCGTTTTTACAGGGGCGGCCGGGGGCACTGAAGCTTTCTTT	CSVFTGAAGGTEAFF
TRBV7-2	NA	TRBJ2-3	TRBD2	TGTGCCAGCAGCTTCGGGGTAGCGGGGGCTAGCACAGATACGCAGTATTTT	CASSFGVAGASTDTQYF
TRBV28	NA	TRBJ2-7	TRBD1	TGTGCCAGCAGCCAGACAGGGATTCCCTACGAGCAGTACTTC	CASSQTGIPYEQYF
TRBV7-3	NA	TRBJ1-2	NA	TGTGCCAGCAGCCCGGATGACAGGAACTATGGCTACACCTTC	CASSPDDRNYGYTF
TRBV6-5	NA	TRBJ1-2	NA	TGTGCCAGCAGTTTTGGTGCACAGGGTCTTAACTATGGCTACACCTTC	CASSFGAQGLNYGYTF
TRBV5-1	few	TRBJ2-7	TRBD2	TGCGCCAGCAGCCCGACTAGCGGGAGCTCCTACGAGCAGTACTTC	CASSPTSGSSYEQYF
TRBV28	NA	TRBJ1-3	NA	TGTGCCAGCAGTTCCCCCTACAGGAGAGATGGAAACACCATATATTTT	CASSSPYRRDGNTIYF
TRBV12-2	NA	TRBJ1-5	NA	TGTGCAAGTCGCCCCCCCGGGACAGCAAATCAGCCCCAGCATTTT	CASRPPGTANQPQHF
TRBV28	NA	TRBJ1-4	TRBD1	TGTGCCAGCAGACGCCCCGGGACAGGGGCGGGAAAACTGTTTTTT	CASRRPGTGAGKLFF